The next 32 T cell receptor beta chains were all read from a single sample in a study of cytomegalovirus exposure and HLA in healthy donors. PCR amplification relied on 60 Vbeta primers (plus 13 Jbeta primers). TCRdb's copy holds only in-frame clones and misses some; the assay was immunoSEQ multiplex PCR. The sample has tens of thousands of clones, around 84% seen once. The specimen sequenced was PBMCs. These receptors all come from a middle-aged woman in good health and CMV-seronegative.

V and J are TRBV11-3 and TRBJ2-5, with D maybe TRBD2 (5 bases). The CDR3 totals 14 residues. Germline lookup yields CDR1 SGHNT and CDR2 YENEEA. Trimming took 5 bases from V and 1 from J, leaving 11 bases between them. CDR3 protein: CASSGRRTQETQYF. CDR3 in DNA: TGTGCCAGCAGCGGCCGGAGGACCCAAGAGACCCAGTACTTC.

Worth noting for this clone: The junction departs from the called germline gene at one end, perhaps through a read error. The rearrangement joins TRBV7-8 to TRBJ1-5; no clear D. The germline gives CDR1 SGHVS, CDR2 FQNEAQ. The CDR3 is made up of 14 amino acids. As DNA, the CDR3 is TGTGCCAGCAGCTTAGGCGGCCCCAATCGGCCCCAGCATTTT. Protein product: CASSLGGPNRPQHF.

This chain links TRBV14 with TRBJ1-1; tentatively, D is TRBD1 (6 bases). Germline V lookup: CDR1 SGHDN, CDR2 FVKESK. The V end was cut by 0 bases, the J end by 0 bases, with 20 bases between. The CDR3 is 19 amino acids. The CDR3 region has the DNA TGTGCCAGCAGCCAAGACCGGGACAACAACCCTAGAATGAACACTGAAGCTTTCTTT. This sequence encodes CASSQDRDNNPRMNTEAFF.

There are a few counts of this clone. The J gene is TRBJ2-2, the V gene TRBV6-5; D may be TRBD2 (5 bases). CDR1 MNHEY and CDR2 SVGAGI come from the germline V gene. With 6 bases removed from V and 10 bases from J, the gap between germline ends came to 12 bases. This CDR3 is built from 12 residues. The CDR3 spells CASSRRTEELFF. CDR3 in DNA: TGTGCCAGCAGCCGGAGGACGGAGGAGCTGTTTTTT.

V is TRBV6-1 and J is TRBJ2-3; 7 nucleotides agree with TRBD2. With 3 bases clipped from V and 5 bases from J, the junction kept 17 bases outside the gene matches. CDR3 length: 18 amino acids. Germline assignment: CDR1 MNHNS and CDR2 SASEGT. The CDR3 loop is CASSDPIWRGTSGDTQYF. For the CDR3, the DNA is TGTGCCAGCAGTGACCCTATATGGCGGGGGACCAGCGGAGATACGCAGTATTTT.

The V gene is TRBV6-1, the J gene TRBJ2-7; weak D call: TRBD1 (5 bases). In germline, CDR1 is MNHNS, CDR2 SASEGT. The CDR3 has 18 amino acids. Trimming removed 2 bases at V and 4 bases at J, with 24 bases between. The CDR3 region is CASSERVTQGLSTYEQYF. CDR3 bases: TGTGCCAGCAGTGAAAGGGTGACCCAGGGCCTTTCAACGTACGAGCAGTACTTC.

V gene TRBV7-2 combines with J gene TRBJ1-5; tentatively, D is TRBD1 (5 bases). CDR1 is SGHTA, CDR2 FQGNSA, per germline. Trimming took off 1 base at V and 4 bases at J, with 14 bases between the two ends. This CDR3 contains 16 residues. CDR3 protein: CASSLGQAGQNQPQHF. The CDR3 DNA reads TGTGCCAGCAGCTTAGGTCAGGCAGGGCAGAATCAGCCCCAGCATTTT. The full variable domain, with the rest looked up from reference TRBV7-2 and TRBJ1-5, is GAGVSQSPSNKVTEKGKDVELRCDPISGHTALYWYRQSLGQGLEFLIYFQGNSAPDKSGLPSDRFSAERTGGSVSTLTIQRTQQEDSAVYLCASSLGQAGQNQPQHFGDGTRLSIL.

This CDR3 reads CASSPSGSGQNYGYTF. For the CDR3, the DNA is TGTGCCAGCAGCCCGTCGGGGTCGGGACAGAACTATGGCTACACCTTC. The V gene is TRBV11-2, the J gene TRBJ1-2; 7 bases line up with TRBD1. V lost 5 bases, J lost 2 bases, and 11 bases stayed unmatched. Looked up from germline, CDR1 is SGHAT and CDR2 is FQNNGV. The CDR3 has 16 amino acids.

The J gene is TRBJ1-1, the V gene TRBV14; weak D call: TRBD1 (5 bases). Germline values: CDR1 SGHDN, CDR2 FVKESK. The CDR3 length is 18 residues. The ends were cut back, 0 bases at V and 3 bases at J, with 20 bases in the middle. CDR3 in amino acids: CASSQDPGIVFGDTEAFF. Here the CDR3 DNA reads TGTGCCAGCAGCCAAGATCCAGGGATCGTTTTTGGGGACACTGAAGCTTTCTTT.

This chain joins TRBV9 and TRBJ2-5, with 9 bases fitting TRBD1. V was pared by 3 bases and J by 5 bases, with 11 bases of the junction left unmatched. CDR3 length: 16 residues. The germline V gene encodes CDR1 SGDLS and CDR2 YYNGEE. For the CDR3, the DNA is TGTGCCAGCAGCGGGGGGACAGGGCGTTTTCGGGAGACCCAGTACTTC. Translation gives CASSGGTGRFRETQYF.

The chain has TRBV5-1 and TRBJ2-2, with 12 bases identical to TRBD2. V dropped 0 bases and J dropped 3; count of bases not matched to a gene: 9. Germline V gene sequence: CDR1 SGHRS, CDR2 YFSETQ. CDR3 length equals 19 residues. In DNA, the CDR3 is TGCGCCAGCAGCTTGGAGTGGCTAGGACTAGCGGGGCACACCGGGGAGCTGTTTTTT. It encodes CASSLEWLGLAGHTGELFF.

In DNA form, the CDR3 reads TGTGCCAGCAGCCGCCCGGAGGCCACCGGGGAGCTGTTTTTT. Its translation is CASSRPEATGELFF. V gene TRBV28 combines with J gene TRBJ2-2; the D gene is possibly TRBD2 (5 bases). Germline CDR1 is MDHEN and CDR2 is SYDVKM. The V and J ends lost 6 bases and 4 bases respectively, with 12 bases between them. This CDR3 comprises 14 residues.

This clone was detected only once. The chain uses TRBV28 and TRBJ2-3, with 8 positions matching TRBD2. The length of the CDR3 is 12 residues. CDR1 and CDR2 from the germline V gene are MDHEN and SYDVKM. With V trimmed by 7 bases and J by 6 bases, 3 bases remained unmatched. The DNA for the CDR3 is TGTGCCAGCACCGGGGGGGGTGATACGCAGTATTTT. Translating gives CASTGGGDTQYF.

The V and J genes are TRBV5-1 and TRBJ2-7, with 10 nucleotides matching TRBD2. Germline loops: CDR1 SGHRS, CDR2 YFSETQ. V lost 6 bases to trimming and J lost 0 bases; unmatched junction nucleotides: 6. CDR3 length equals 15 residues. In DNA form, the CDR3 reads TGCGCCAGCAATCCGGGACTAGCGTTCTCCTACGAGCAGTACTTC. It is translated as CASNPGLAFSYEQYF.

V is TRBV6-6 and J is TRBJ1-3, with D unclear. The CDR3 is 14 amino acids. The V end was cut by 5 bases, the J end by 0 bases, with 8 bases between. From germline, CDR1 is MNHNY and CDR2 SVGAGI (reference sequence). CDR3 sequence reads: CASSNRDSGNTIYF. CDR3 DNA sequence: TGTGCCAGCAGTAACCGGGACTCTGGAAACACCATATATTTT.

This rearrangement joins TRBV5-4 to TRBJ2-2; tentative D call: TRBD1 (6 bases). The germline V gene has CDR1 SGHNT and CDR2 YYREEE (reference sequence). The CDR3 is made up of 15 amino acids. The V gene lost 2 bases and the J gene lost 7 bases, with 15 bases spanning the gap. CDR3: CASSLASGVVGELFF. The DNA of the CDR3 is TGTGCCAGCAGCTTAGCCTCAGGGGTGGTCGGGGAGCTGTTTTTT. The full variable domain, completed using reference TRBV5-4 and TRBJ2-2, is ETGVTQSPTHLIKTRGQQVTLRCSSQSGHNTVSWYQQALGQGPQFIFQYYREEENGRGNFPPRFSGLQFPNYSSELNVNALELDDSALYLCASSLASGVVGELFFGEGSRLTVL.

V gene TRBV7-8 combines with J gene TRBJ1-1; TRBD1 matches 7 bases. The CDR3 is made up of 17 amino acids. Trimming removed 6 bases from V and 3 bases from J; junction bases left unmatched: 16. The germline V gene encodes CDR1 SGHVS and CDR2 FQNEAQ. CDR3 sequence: CASSQSLRTGWDTEAFF. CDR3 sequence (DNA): TGTGCCAGCAGTCAATCTCTAAGGACAGGTTGGGACACTGAAGCTTTCTTT.

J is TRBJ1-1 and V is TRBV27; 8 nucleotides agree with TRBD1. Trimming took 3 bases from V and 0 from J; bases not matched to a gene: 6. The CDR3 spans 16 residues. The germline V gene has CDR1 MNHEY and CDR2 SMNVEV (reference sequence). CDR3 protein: CASSFGTGFMNTEAFF. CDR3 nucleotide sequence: TGTGCCAGCAGTTTCGGGACAGGCTTCATGAACACTGAAGCTTTCTTT.

This CDR3 is CASWTGRYGYTF. CDR3 sequence (DNA): TGTGCCTCCTGGACAGGACGCTATGGCTACACCTTC. The chain uses TRBV27 and TRBJ1-2, with TRBD1 matching over 7 bases. The V segment lost 11 bases and the J segment 4 bases; nucleotides outside the gene matches: 7. CDR3 length: 12 amino acids. Germline V gene data show CDR1 as MNHEY and CDR2 as SMNVEV (reference sequence).

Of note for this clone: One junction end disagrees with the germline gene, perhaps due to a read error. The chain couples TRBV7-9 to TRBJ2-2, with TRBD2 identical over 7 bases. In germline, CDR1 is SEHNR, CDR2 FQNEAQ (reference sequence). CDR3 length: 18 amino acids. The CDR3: CSSTVGAGGRSNTGELFF. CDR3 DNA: TGTTCCAGCACGGTCGGGGCCGGCGGGAGATCTAACACCGGGGAGCTGTTTTTT.

CDR3 amino acids: CASSIGEARTGGPNQPQHF. The DNA for the CDR3 is TGTGCCAGTAGTATCGGGGAGGCGAGGACAGGGGGCCCAAATCAGCCCCAGCATTTT. The chain couples TRBV19 to TRBJ1-5, with 11 bases aligning to TRBD1. This CDR3 region has 19 residues. Germline CDR1 reads LNHDA; CDR2 reads SQIVND (reference sequence). J lost 4 bases, V lost 3 bases, and 14 bases had no gene match.

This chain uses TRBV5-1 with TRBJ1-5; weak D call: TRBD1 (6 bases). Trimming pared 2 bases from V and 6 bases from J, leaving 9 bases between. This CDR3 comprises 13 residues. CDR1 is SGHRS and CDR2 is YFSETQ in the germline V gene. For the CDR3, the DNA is TGCGCCAGCAGCTTTAAAGGGGGTCAGCCCCAGCATTTT. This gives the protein CASSFKGGQPQHF.

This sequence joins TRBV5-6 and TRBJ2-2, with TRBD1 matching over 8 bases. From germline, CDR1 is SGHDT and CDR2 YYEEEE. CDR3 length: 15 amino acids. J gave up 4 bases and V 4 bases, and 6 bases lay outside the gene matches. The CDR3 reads CASSGQGVGTGELFF. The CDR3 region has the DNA TGTGCCAGCAGCGGACAGGGAGTGGGCACCGGGGAGCTGTTTTTT.

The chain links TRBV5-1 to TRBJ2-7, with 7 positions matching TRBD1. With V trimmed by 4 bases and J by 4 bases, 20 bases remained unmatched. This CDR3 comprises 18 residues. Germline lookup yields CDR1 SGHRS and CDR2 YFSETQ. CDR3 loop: CASSPPRTGPLIGYEQYF. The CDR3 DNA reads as TGCGCCAGCAGCCCTCCCAGGACAGGACCCTTAATAGGTTACGAGCAGTACTTC.

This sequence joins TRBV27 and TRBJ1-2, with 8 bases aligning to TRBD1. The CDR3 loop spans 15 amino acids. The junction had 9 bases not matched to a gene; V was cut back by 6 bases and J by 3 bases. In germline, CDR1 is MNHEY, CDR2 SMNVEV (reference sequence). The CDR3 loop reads CASRSTGGPYYGYTF. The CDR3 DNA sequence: TGTGCCAGCAGATCAACAGGGGGTCCATACTATGGCTACACCTTC.

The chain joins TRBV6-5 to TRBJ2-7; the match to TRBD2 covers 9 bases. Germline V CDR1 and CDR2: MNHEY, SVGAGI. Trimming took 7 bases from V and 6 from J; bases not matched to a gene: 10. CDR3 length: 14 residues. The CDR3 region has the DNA TGTGCCAGCACCTTCTTAGCGGGAGCTGGCGAGCAGTACTTC. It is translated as CASTFLAGAGEQYF.

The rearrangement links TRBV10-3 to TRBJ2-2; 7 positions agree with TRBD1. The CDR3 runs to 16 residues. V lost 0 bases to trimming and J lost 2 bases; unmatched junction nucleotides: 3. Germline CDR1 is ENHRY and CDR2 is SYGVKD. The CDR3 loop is CAISESGQSNTGELFF. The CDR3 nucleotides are TGTGCCATCAGTGAGTCGGGACAGTCAAACACCGGGGAGCTGTTTTTT.

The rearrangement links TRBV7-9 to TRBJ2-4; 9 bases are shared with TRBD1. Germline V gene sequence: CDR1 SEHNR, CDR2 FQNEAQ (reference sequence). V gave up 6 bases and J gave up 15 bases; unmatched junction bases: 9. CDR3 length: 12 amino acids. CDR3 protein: CASRPTGTGWYF. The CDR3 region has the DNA TGTGCCAGCAGACCAACCGGGACAGGGTGGTACTTC. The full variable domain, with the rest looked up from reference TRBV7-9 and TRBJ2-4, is DTGVSQNPRHKITKRGQNVTFRCDPISEHNRLYWYRQTLGQGPEFLTYFQNEAQLEKSRLLSDRFSAERPKGSFSTLEIQRTEQGDSAMYLCASRPTGTGWYFGAGTRLSVL.

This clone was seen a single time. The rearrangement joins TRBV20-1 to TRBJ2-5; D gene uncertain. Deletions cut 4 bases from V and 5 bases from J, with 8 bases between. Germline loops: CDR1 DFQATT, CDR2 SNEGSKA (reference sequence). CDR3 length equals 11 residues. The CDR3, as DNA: TGCAGTGCTACCCGGCGGGAGACCCAGTACTTC. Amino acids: CSATRRETQYF.

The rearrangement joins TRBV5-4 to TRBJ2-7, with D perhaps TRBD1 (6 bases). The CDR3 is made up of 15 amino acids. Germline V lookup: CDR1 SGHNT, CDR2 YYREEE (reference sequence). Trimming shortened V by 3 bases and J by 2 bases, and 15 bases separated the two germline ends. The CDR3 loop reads CASSSRQVGTYEQYF. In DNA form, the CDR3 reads TGTGCCAGCAGCTCCCGACAGGTGGGGACCTACGAGCAGTACTTC.

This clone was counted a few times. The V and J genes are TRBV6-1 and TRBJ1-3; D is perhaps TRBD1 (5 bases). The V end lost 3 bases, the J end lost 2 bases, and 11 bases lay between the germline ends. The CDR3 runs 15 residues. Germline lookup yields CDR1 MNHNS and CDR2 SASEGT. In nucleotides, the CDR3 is TGTGCCAGCAGTGACTCTACGGGGGCTGGAAACACCATATATTTT. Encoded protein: CASSDSTGAGNTIYF.

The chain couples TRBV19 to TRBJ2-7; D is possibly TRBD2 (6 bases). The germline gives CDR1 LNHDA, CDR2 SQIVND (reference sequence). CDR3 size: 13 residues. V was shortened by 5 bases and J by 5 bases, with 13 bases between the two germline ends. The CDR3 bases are TGTGCCAGTAGTCCCGGTGGGGGGAACGAGCAGTACTTC. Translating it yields CASSPGGGNEQYF.